The 15 T cell receptor beta chains listed next were all sequenced from one sample in a study of cytomegalovirus exposure and HLA in healthy donors. Researchers ran the PCR with 60 Vbeta and 13 Jbeta primers. The table came from immunoSEQ multiplex PCR; TCRdb's copy has only in-frame clones and leaves some out. The sample shows 100,000 or so clones, around 83% of them seen only once. The sequenced sample was PBMCs. The receptors derive from a woman under 30 in good health and CMV-seronegative.

The gene calls are TRBV5-4 and TRBJ2-2, with D possibly TRBD2 on 6 matching bases. The CDR3 runs to 16 residues. Germline values: CDR1 SGHNT, CDR2 YYREEE (reference sequence). The V end lost 9 bases, the J end lost 5 bases, and 23 bases lay between the germline ends. The CDR3 spells CATAGWGSVITGELFF. DNA for the CDR3: TGTGCCACTGCGGGATGGGGGAGTGTGATTACCGGGGAGCTGTTTTTT.

The chain recombines TRBV28 with TRBJ2-1; D not certain. CDR3 size: 15 residues. Looked up from germline, CDR1 is MDHEN and CDR2 is SYDVKM. Trimming pared 4 bases from V and 6 bases from J, leaving 16 bases between. The CDR3 nucleotides are TGTGCCAGCAGTTACCCCCAGCGCACCTTCAATGAGCAGTTCTTC. Its translation: CASSYPQRTFNEQFF.

The table lists this clone with a count of one. Other DNA sequences of this sample code for an identical CDR3. The rearrangement joins TRBV27 to TRBJ2-7; D unclear. Per the germline V gene, CDR1 is MNHEY and CDR2 is SMNVEV (reference sequence). The length of the CDR3 is 13 residues. Trimming removed 2 bases from V and 3 bases from J, with 8 bases in between. CDR3 in amino acids: CASSLGRSYEQYF. The CDR3 DNA reads as TGTGCCAGCAGTTTAGGTAGAAGCTACGAGCAGTACTTC.

V gene TRBV28 combines with J gene TRBJ2-1, with 7 bases fitting TRBD1. This CDR3 is 15 amino acids long. J gave up 3 bases and V 2 bases, and 4 bases lay outside the gene matches. In germline, CDR1 is MDHEN, CDR2 SYDVKM. The CDR3 coding sequence is TGTGCCAGCAGTTTAAGGGACAGTCACTACAATGAGCAGTTCTTC. Protein sequence: CASSLRDSHYNEQFF.

Concerning this clone itself: One end of the junction varies from germline; a read error may be responsible. The chain uses TRBV7-9 and TRBJ2-1; possible D gene TRBD2, 6 bases. The CDR3 is 12 residues long. CDR1 SEHNR and CDR2 FQNEAQ come from the germline V gene (reference sequence). For the CDR3, the DNA is TGTTCCAGCAGCTTAGCGGCGGGGGAGCAGTTCTTC. It encodes CSSSLAAGEQFF.

The chain carries TRBV5-1 and TRBJ2-7; 8 nucleotides match TRBD1. The CDR3 totals 13 residues. Germline CDR1 SGHRS, CDR2 YFSETQ. Trimming at V came to 2 bases and at J to 6 bases, leaving 4 bases not matched to a gene. The CDR3 coding sequence is TGCGCCAGCAGCTTCGGACAGGGTGGCGAGCAGTACTTC. Residues: CASSFGQGGEQYF. Looking up the rest from reference TRBV5-1 and TRBJ2-7 gives the full variable domain: KAGVTQTPRYLIKTRGQQVTLSCSPISGHRSVSWYQQTPGQGLQFLFEYFSETQRNKGNFPGRFSGRQFSNSRSEMNVSTLELGDSALYLCASSFGQGGEQYFGPGTRLTVT.

V and J are TRBV2 and TRBJ1-1; a possible D gene is TRBD1 (6 bases). The ends were cut back, 6 bases at V and 8 bases at J, with 13 bases in the middle. This CDR3 spans 12 amino acids. The germline V gene has CDR1 SNHLY and CDR2 FYNNEI. The CDR3 nucleotides read TGTGCCAGCAGCGCCGGGACAAGAGAAGCTTTCTTT. Translation: CASSAGTREAFF. Together with reference TRBV2 and TRBJ1-1, the CDR3 gives the full variable domain: EPEVTQTPSHQVTQMGQEVILRCVPISNHLYFYWYRQILGQKVEFLVSFYNNEISEKSEIFDDQFSVERPDGSNFTLKIRSTKLEDSAMYFCASSAGTREAFFGQGTRLTVV.

This rearrangement joins TRBV30 to TRBJ2-5; D not certain. The V end was cut by 2 bases, the J end by 2 bases, with 12 bases between. The CDR3 loop spans 14 amino acids. Per the germline V gene, CDR1 is GTSNPN and CDR2 is SVGIG (reference sequence). CDR3 DNA: TGTGCCTGGAGTATTAAGGCCGGGCAAGAGACCCAGTACTTC. Translation: CAWSIKAGQETQYF.

This chain joins TRBV27 and TRBJ1-5; 9 bases match TRBD1. The J segment lost 9 bases and the V segment lost 2 bases, leaving 8 bases of the junction unmatched. CDR1 MNHEY and CDR2 SMNVEV come from the germline V gene (reference sequence). This CDR3 has 15 residues. DNA of the CDR3: TGTGCCAGCAGTTTAGTGGGACAGGGTGCTAGGCCCCAGCATTTT. It specifies CASSLVGQGARPQHF.

The chain carries TRBV19 and TRBJ2-1; TRBD2 might be the D (6 bases). V was clipped by 3 bases and J by 7 bases, with 19 bases between them. This CDR3 has 16 residues. In germline, CDR1 is LNHDA, CDR2 SQIVND (reference sequence). The DNA for the CDR3 is TGTGCCAGTAGTATTAACGGGAGAGGGTATGGGAATGAGCAGTTCTTC. This sequence encodes CASSINGRGYGNEQFF.

The chain recombines TRBV5-5 with TRBJ2-5, with 12 bases aligning to TRBD1. Germline lookup yields CDR1 SGHKS and CDR2 YYEKEE (reference sequence). Losses at the gene ends were 0 bases for V and 5 bases for J; bases not matched to a gene: 8. This CDR3 has 17 residues. In DNA, the CDR3 is TGTGCCAGCAGCTTGGTTGGGACAGGGGGCCCGAGGGAGACCCAGTACTTC. It encodes CASSLVGTGGPRETQYF. The full variable domain, with the rest looked up from reference TRBV5-5 and TRBJ2-5, is DAGVTQSPTHLIKTRGQQVTLRCSPISGHKSVSWYQQVLGQGPQFIFQYYEKEERGRGNFPDRFSARQFPNYSSELNVNALLLGDSALYLCASSLVGTGGPRETQYFGPGTRLLVL.

On this clone: One end of the junction varies from germline; a read error may be responsible. Here the CDR3 DNA reads TGTTCCAGCAGCCCCCTAGCGGGGGTGAACACCGGGGAGCTGTTTTTT. This sequence encodes CSSSPLAGVNTGELFF. The chain employs TRBV7-9 and TRBJ2-2; TRBD2 aligns across 10 bases. The germline gives CDR1 SEHNR, CDR2 FQNEAQ (reference sequence). The CDR3 spans 16 residues.

V and J are TRBV27 and TRBJ1-5; 9 positions match TRBD1. The CDR3 consists of 15 residues. The ends lost 1 base at V and 7 bases at J; junction bases unmatched: 5. Per the germline V gene, CDR1 is MNHEY and CDR2 is SMNVEV (reference sequence). In nucleotides, the CDR3 is TGTGCCAGCAGTTTATATCGGGACAGGGTCCAGCCCCAGCATTTT. Residues: CASSLYRDRVQPQHF.

The chain carries TRBV2 and TRBJ2-1, with 9 bases identical to TRBD2. The CDR3 contains 12 residues. The junction had 3 bases not matched to a gene; V was cut back by 8 bases and J by 7 bases. Germline values: CDR1 SNHLY, CDR2 FYNNEI. CDR3 DNA sequence: TGTGCCAGCTATAGCGGGAGAAATGAGCAGTTCTTC. It specifies CASYSGRNEQFF.

This chain connects TRBV9 to TRBJ2-1, with 10 bases lining up with TRBD2. V trimming: 4 bases; J trimming: 4 bases; junction bases outside the gene matches: 5. CDR3 length: 15 amino acids. Germline lookup yields CDR1 SGDLS and CDR2 YYNGEE. The CDR3: CASSPWTSGYNEQFF. The CDR3 nucleotides read TGTGCCAGCAGCCCCTGGACTAGCGGTTACAATGAGCAGTTCTTC.